This TCR beta chain was found in a study of TIL therapy for anti-PD-1-resistant metastatic lung cancer (dated by TCRdb to the early 2020s). Background on the whole study: Tumors were harvested prior to any PD-1/PD-L1 blockade, after which nivolumab was administered to patients, and lymphodepletion, expanded TIL infusion and IL-2 were given to patients who progressed. The cohort was composed predominantly of lung adenocarcinoma, with four EGFR-mutant and two ALK-rearranged tumors included, and half of patients were identified as current or former smokers. Across the cohort, whole-exome sequencing showed a median non-synonymous tumor mutation burden of about 1.6 mutations per megabase. Clonotypes were tracked across tumor, expanded TIL product and serial blood samples by T cell receptor beta sequencing of tumor and peripheral blood. A median age of approximately 55 years (range roughly 38-85) and a median tumor PD-L1 proportion score of 6% were recorded among enrolled patients.

Using bias-controlled multiplex PCR with the immunoSEQ v3 hsTCRB kit, the TCR beta CDR3 regions were amplified from genomic DNA. TCR libraries were sequenced on an Illumina NextSeq 500 to approximately 2 million read pairs for survey level or roughly 4.5-6.5 million for deep level. From the authors' description of their analysis: V, D and J genes were assigned, non-productive sequences were removed, and clonality was reported by immunoSEQ Analyzer software. Repertoires of infused TIL and blood were compared using productive Simpson clonality and the Morisita overlap index of productive TRB rearrangements. For each clone in blood, the absolute clonotype count was estimated by multiplying the lymphocyte count by the CD3+ fraction and by the clone's productive frequency. TCRdb carries this immuneACCESS record with in-frame sequences only. Its versions omit some clonotypes, under half of them owing to an unresolved V gene in the studies checked, with the rest unexplained. V and J calls and clone size are copied from that table; D and trimming were computed from the DNA. The table for this sample lists about 60,000 clones; roughly 91% of them were counted only once. The ten largest make up 2.5% to 3% of the sample.

As regards this clone: Its target antigen remains unknown. No much larger clonotype is one base removed from it; base qualities were not supplied.

The CDR3 holds 15 amino acids from the cysteine to the phenylalanine. Only the CDR3 DNA is retained, 45 bases long and in frame from the first base. The germline V gene yields MDHEN for CDR1 and SYDVKM for CDR2. From V the trimming removes 5 bases and from J it removes 5 bases, while the gene matches leave 7 bases of the junction unaccounted for. The label giving this sample's time point can be read as: pre-treatment sample, taken before nivolumab and TIL therapy. Adults with stage 4 NSCLC were enrolled from 2017 to early 2020 in a dual-center phase I trial. Samples came from a single-arm, open-label phase I trial of tumor-infiltrating lymphocyte therapy with nivolumab in advanced non-small cell lung cancer. Blood mononuclear cells were isolated from EDTA tubes by Ficoll gradient and were snap-frozen as pellets, and DNA was extracted with a Qiagen mini-prep kit. Points the paper makes about the study in general: Clonotypes from the infused TIL partially replaced the baseline peripheral repertoire and then declined over months, and persistence showed no apparent association with response. Because the cohort was highly selected, with more treatment-naive, never-smoker and oncogene-addicted patients than is typical, generalizability is limited. The study protocol defined all tumor marker inferences as exploratory.

This sequence originates from a person between 25 and 79 years old with non-small cell lung cancer. The chain uses TRBV28 and TRBJ2-1; 9 bases in the junction line up with TRBD1. This material consisted of blood, taken at baseline. The nucleotide sequence reads TGTGCCAGCAGTCCGGCGGACAGGGGTAACAATGAGCAGTTCTTC. Its protein is CASSPADRGNNEQFF.